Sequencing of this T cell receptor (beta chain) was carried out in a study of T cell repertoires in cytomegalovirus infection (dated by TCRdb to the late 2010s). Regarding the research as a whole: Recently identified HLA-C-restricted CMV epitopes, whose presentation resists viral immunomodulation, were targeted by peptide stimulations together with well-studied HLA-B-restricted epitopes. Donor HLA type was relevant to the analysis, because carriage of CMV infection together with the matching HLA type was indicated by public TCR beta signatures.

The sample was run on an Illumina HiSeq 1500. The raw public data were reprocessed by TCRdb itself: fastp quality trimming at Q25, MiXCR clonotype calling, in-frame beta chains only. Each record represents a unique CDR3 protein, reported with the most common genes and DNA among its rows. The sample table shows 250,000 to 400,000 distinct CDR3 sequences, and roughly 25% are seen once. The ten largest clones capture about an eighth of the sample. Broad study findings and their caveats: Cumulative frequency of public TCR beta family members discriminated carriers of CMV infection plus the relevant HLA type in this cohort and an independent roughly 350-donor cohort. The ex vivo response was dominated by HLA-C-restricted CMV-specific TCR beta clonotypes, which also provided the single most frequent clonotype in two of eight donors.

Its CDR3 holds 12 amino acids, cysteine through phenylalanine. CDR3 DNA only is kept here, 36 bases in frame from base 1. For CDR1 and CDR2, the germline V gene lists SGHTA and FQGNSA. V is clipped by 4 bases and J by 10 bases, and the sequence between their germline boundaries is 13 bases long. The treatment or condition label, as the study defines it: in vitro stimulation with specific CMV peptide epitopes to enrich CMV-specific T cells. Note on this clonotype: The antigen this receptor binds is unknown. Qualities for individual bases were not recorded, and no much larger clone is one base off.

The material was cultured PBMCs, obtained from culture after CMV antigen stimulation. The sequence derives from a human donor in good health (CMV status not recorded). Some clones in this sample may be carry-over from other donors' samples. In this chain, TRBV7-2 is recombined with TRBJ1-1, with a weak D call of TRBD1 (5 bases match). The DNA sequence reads TGTGCCAGCAGCTACAGGAGCACCGTAGCTTTCTTT. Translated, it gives CASSYRSTVAFF.